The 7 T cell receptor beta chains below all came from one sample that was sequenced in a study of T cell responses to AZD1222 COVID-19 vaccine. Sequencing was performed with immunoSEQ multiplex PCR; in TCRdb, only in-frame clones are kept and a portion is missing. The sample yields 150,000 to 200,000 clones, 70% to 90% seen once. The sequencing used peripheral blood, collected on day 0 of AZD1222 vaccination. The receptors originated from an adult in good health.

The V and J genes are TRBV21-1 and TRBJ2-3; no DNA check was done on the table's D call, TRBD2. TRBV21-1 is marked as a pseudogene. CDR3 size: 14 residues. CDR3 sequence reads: CARTPDDFKDTQYF. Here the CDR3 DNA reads TGTGCCAGAACGCCTGACGACTTCAAAGATACGCAGTATTTT.

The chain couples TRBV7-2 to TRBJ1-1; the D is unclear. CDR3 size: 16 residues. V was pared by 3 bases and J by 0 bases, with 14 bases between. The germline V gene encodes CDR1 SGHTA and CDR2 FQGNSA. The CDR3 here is CASSFPRVILNTEAFF. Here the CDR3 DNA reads TGTGCCAGCAGCTTCCCCCGGGTAATATTGAACACTGAAGCTTTCTTT.

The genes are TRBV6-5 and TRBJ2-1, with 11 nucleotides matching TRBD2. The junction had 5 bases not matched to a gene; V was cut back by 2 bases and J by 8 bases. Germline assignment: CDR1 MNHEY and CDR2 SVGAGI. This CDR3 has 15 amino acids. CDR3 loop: CASSYGPSGGHEQFF. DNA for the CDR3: TGTGCCAGCAGTTACGGGCCTAGCGGGGGGCATGAGCAGTTCTTC.

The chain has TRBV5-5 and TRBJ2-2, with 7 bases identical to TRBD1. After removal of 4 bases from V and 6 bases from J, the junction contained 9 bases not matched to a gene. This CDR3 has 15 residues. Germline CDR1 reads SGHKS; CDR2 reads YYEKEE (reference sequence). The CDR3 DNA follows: TGTGCCAGCAGCCTGACAGGGCTAGGGGCCGGGGAGCTGTTTTTT. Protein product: CASSLTGLGAGELFF. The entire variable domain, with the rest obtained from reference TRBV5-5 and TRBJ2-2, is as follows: DAGVTQSPTHLIKTRGQQVTLRCSPISGHKSVSWYQQVLGQGPQFIFQYYEKEERGRGNFPDRFSARQFPNYSSELNVNALLLGDSALYLCASSLTGLGAGELFFGEGSRLTVL.

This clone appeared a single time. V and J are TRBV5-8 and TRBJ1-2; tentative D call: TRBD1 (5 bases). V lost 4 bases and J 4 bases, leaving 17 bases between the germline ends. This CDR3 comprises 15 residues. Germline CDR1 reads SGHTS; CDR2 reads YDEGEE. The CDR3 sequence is CASSRADRSFYGYTF. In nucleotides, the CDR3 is TGTGCCAGCAGCCGAGCCGACAGAAGTTTCTATGGCTACACCTTC.

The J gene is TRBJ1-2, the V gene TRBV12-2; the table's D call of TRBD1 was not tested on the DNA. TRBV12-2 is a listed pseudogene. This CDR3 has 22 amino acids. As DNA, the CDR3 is TGTGCAAGTCGCATCCGGGGTACAGGGATCATCCCACCCAACCGGCCTAACTATGGCTACACCTTC. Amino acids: CASRIRGTGIIPPNRPNYGYTF.

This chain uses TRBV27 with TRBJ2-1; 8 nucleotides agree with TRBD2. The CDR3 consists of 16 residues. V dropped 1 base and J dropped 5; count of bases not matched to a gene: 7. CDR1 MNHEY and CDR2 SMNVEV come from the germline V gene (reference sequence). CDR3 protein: CASSLWDAGGHNEQFF. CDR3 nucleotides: TGTGCCAGCAGTTTATGGGACGCGGGGGGTCACAATGAGCAGTTCTTC.